The present entry profiles one T cell receptor beta chain with its context. The CDR3 covers 15 residues. After removal of 3 bases from V and 4 bases from J, the junction contained 5 bases not matched to a gene. Germline lookup yields CDR1 SQVTM and CDR2 ANQGSEA. The source of the sample is a study of blood T cell repertoires in COVID-19. Profiling relied on immunoSEQ multiplex PCR, and the TCRdb table lists in-frame clones only, not all of them. In the table there are some 290,000 clones, around 90% of which are singletons. The TCR originated in a woman aged 45-60 years who had recovered from COVID-19. The chain employs TRBV29-1 and TRBJ1-5; 11 nucleotides align to TRBD1. Sequencing used peripheral blood. CDR3 residues: CSVDSGTGGNQPQHF. In nucleotides, the CDR3 is TGCAGCGTTGACTCCGGGACAGGGGGTAATCAGCCCCAGCATTTT.